This T cell receptor beta chain was observed in a study of cytomegalovirus exposure and HLA in healthy donors. For the study at large: The use of the same platform for the 90 to 150 validation repertoires and the 550 to 850 first-cohort repertoires was reported by a later analysis. Study observations and caveats: A classifier reportedly called cytomegalovirus status with high sensitivity and specificity.

Concerning this clone itself: Its antigen is as yet unknown.

Measured with immunoSEQ multiplex PCR; TCRdb has only the in-frame clones, and not every one. Of 35,000 to 40,000 clones listed, over 85% are singletons. The CDR3 covers 16 residues. The V and J ends lost 1 base and 7 bases, in that order; junction bases with no gene match: 9. CDR1 and CDR2 (germline): SGHDN, FVKESK. The specimen was PBMCs. The chain recombines TRBV14 with TRBJ2-1; TRBD2 matches at 8 bases. The receptor was derived from a man between 18 and 35 years old in good health and CMV-seronegative. The DNA for the CDR3 is TGTGCCAGCAGCCAAGTTCTAGCGGGTATCAGAAATGAGCAGTTCTTC. The encoded protein is CASSQVLAGIRNEQFF. The variable domain in full, with the rest retrieved from reference TRBV14 and TRBJ2-1, is EAGVTQFPSHSVIEKGQTVTLRCDPISGHDNLYWYRRVMGKEIKFLLHFVKESKQDESGMPNNRFLAERTGGTYSTLKVQPAELEDSGVYFCASSQVLAGIRNEQFFGPGTRLTVL.